What follows are 17 T cell receptor beta chains derived from one specimen sequenced in a study of naive and memory T cell subsets. Findings of the study overall: Possibly reflecting memory cells re-expressing CD45RA, a few larger clonotypes occurred in naive repertoires, especially CD8.

The beta constant-region primer was an equimolar mix of two oligonucleotides covering TRBC1 and TRBC2. Ligated cDNA was amplified by four rounds of PCR with nested alpha and beta constant-region primers and SP2. TCRdb reprocessed the UMI-ligation and nested PCR reads via MiXCR and lists one record per CDR3 protein. Of 85,000 to 130,000 distinct CDR3 sequences listed, about 14% are singletons. These receptors' targets are unknown. Sequencing was done on a sample of naive CD8+ T cells from blood. Receptors were obtained from a human donor in good health.

CDR3 protein: CASSPGGSGDTQYF. CDR3 nucleotides: TGTGCCAGCAGCCCTGGGGGTAGCGGGGATACGCAGTATTTT. The V call is TRBV7-2, the J call TRBJ2-3; 7 bases align to TRBD2. The V and J ends lost 5 bases and 6 bases, in that order; junction bases with no gene match: 8. The CDR3 is 14 amino acids. Germline CDR1 SGHTA, CDR2 FQGNSA.

This clonotype has at least ten counts. V gene TRBV28 combines with J gene TRBJ2-3, with 10 bases identical to TRBD1. The trim removed 5 bases at V and 3 bases at J, leaving 5 bases unmatched. The CDR3 is made up of 15 amino acids. CDR1 and CDR2 (germline): MDHEN, SYDVKM. The CDR3 is CASSPGQGKTDTQYF. In DNA form, the CDR3 reads TGTGCCAGCAGTCCGGGACAGGGGAAGACAGATACGCAGTATTTT.

CDR3 DNA: TGTGCCAGCAGCTTGGATACCCCGGGGTACGGGGAGACCCAGTACTTC. Protein product: CASSLDTPGYGETQYF. The chain employs TRBV7-8 and TRBJ2-5, with a weak D call TRBD2 (5 bases). This CDR3 is 16 amino acids long. V lost 3 bases to trimming and J lost 5 bases, with 19 bases between them. Germline V gene sequence: CDR1 SGHVS, CDR2 FQNEAQ.

This clonotype was detected a few times. The chain recombines TRBV3-1 with TRBJ2-1, with D tentatively TRBD2 (7 bases). The CDR3 runs 15 residues. Looked up from germline, CDR1 is LGHDT and CDR2 is YNNKEL (reference sequence). V dropped 3 bases and J dropped 3 bases, with 12 bases sitting between them. Here the CDR3 DNA reads TGTGCCAGCAGCCAGGGCGGGGGCCTCTACAATGAGCAGTTCTTC. Translation gives CASSQGGGLYNEQFF.

This clonotype was counted at least ten times. The rearrangement uses TRBV27 and TRBJ2-6; no clear D. V lost 3 bases and J 0 bases, leaving 12 bases between the germline ends. Germline V gene lookup returns CDR1 MNHEY and CDR2 SMNVEV (reference sequence). CDR3 length: 17 residues. In DNA, the CDR3 is TGTGCCAGCAGTTTGGTTGCAGGTATCTCTGGGGCCAACGTCCTGACTTTC. This codes for CASSLVAGISGANVLTF.

DNA of the CDR3: TGTGCCAGCAGTTGGACAGGGCTCAGCACTGAAGCTTTCTTT. This gives the protein CASSWTGLSTEAFF. This chain links TRBV12-3 or TRBV12-4 with TRBJ1-1; 8 nucleotides align to TRBD1. This CDR3 has 14 amino acids. The ends lost 4 bases at V and 4 bases at J; junction bases unmatched: 5.

This clonotype occurred many times. The rearrangement links TRBV20-1 to TRBJ2-1, with D uncertain. Germline loops: CDR1 DFQATT, CDR2 SNEGSKA (reference sequence). This CDR3 contains 17 residues. Trimming pared 5 bases from V and 0 bases from J, leaving 20 bases between. The CDR3 nucleotides are TGCAGTGCTCCGTTAGACATAGGTCAAATCTCCTACAATGAGCAGTTCTTC. Amino acid sequence: CSAPLDIGQISYNEQFF.

Ten or more counts support this clonotype. The chain uses TRBV4-2 and TRBJ2-2; 10 positions agree with TRBD2. The CDR3 is 16 residues long. The V gene end was trimmed by 5 bases and the J gene end by 4 bases; junction bases not matched to a gene: 7. The germline V gene has CDR1 LGHNA and CDR2 YNFKEQ. The CDR3 region has the DNA TGTGCCAGCAGCACAGTCACTAGCGGGATCACCGGGGAGCTGTTTTTT. Amino acid sequence: CASSTVTSGITGELFF.

The V and J genes are TRBV4-3 and TRBJ1-3, with 7 bases fitting TRBD1. V dropped 0 bases and J dropped 4; count of bases not matched to a gene: 3. The CDR3 extends over 15 amino acids. Germline V gene lookup returns CDR1 LGHNA and CDR2 YSLEER. The DNA of the CDR3 is TGCGCCAGCAGCCAAGATAGGACAGGCGGAAACACCATATATTTT. This codes for CASSQDRTGGNTIYF.

This clonotype was counted a few times. The genes are TRBV19 and TRBJ2-1, with a tentative D call TRBD1 (5 bases). Per the germline V gene, CDR1 is LNHDA and CDR2 is SQIVND (reference sequence). V lost 1 base and J lost 6, with 10 bases in between. CDR3 length equals 14 residues. The CDR3 region has the DNA TGTGCCAGTAGTATAGGCAAGGGGCTCAATGAGCAGTTCTTC. Translating it yields CASSIGKGLNEQFF.

At least ten counts were recorded for this clonotype. CDR3 loop: CATRGAAKYNEQFF. The CDR3 region has the DNA TGTGCCACCCGAGGGGCAGCGAAATACAATGAGCAGTTCTTC. The V and J genes are TRBV6-6 and TRBJ2-1; the D call may be TRBD1 or TRBD2 (5 bases each). Germline CDR1 reads MNHNY; CDR2 reads SVGAGI (reference sequence). The V gene lost 10 bases and the J gene lost 4 bases, with 17 bases spanning the gap. This CDR3 has 14 residues.

This clonotype was counted many times. The J gene is TRBJ1-2, the V gene TRBV19, with D possibly being TRBD1 (5 bases). V lost 6 bases and J 4 bases, leaving 6 bases between the germline ends. Germline V lookup: CDR1 LNHDA, CDR2 SQIVND (reference sequence). The CDR3 runs 11 residues. The CDR3 is CASSQGYGYTF. The CDR3 DNA sequence: TGTGCCAGTAGCCAGGGCTATGGCTACACCTTC. The variable domain in full, completed from reference TRBV19 and TRBJ1-2, reads DGGITQSPKYLFRKEGQNVTLSCEQNLNHDAMYWYRQDPGQGLRLIYYSQIVNDFQKGDIAEGYSVSREKKESFPLTVTSAQKNPTAFYLCASSQGYGYTFGSGTRLTVV.

This clonotype was found a few times. The rearrangement uses TRBV7-9 and TRBJ1-1; D is possibly TRBD1 (6 bases). With 1 base removed from V and 6 bases from J, the gap between germline ends came to 15 bases. Germline V gene lookup returns CDR1 SEHNR and CDR2 FQNEAQ (reference sequence). The CDR3 runs to 15 residues. In DNA form, the CDR3 reads TGTGCCAGCAGCTTAGTGGGCAGGGGCGAAGCTGAAGCTTTCTTT. Encoded protein: CASSLVGRGEAEAFF.

The chain uses TRBV5-1 and TRBJ2-7, with D maybe TRBD1 (5 bases). Germline-derived CDR1 and CDR2 are SGHRS and YFSETQ. The CDR3 is made up of 13 amino acids. V was pared by 4 bases and J by 2 bases, with 10 bases between. The CDR3 loop reads CASSMDMPYEQYF. The CDR3, as DNA: TGCGCCAGCAGCATGGACATGCCCTACGAGCAGTACTTC.

The rearrangement uses TRBV7-8 and TRBJ2-7, with 8 bases lining up with TRBD1. This CDR3 has 14 residues. V lost 1 base, J lost 5 bases, and 4 bases stayed unmatched. In germline, CDR1 is SGHVS, CDR2 FQNEAQ. As DNA, the CDR3 is TGTGCCAGCAGCTTAGGGGACAGGCGTCACGAGCAGTACTTC. Its protein product is CASSLGDRRHEQYF. Variable domain in full (rest from reference TRBV7-8 and TRBJ2-7): GAGVSQSPRYKVAKRGQDVALRCDPISGHVSLFWYQQALGQGPEFLTYFQNEAQLDKSGLPSDRFFAERPEGSVSTLKIQRTQQEDSAVYLCASSLGDRRHEQYFGPGTRLTVT.

This clonotype showed up just a few times. The genes are TRBV7-2 and TRBJ2-7; no clear D. The ends were cut back, 5 bases at V and 5 bases at J, with 19 bases in the middle. The CDR3 length is 15 residues. Germline V lookup: CDR1 SGHTA, CDR2 FQGNSA. The CDR3 DNA is TGTGCCAGCAGCGACCCCTTAATTCCTCTCCACGAGCAGTACTTC. Amino acids: CASSDPLIPLHEQYF. Drawing the rest from reference TRBV7-2 and TRBJ2-7, the complete variable domain is GAGVSQSPSNKVTEKGKDVELRCDPISGHTALYWYRQSLGQGLEFLIYFQGNSAPDKSGLPSDRFSAERTGGSVSTLTIQRTQQEDSAVYLCASSDPLIPLHEQYFGPGTRLTVT.

This clonotype was seen at least ten times. The genes are TRBV6-6 and TRBJ2-1; D might be TRBD2 (7 bases). V was pared by 2 bases and J by 0 bases, with 17 bases between. Germline CDR1 reads MNHNY; CDR2 reads SVGAGI (reference sequence). CDR3 length equals 18 residues. CDR3 sequence: CASSYLGGAGNSYNEQFF. The CDR3 DNA sequence: TGTGCCAGCAGTTACCTGGGGGGGGCAGGGAACTCCTACAATGAGCAGTTCTTC.